Each of the 4 T cell receptor beta chains below was sequenced from the same sample in a study of graft-versus-host responses after intestinal transplantation. Libraries were prepared by immunoSEQ multiplex PCR; TCRdb keeps only in-frame clonotypes and omits some of them. Of fewer than 150,000 clones listed, more than 80% are singletons. Which antigens these TCRs recognize remains unknown. This specimen consisted of unstimulated CD4+ T cells sorted from spleen or lymph node cells, obtained before intestinal transplant. Receptor source: a human donor who received an intestinal transplant.

DNA of the CDR3: TGTGCCAGTGCAGGGAGCTCCTATAATTCACCCCTCCACTTT. Its protein product is CASAGSSYNSPLHF. This chain uses TRBV19 with TRBJ1-6; TRBD1 might be the D (5 bases). Germline loops: CDR1 LNHDA, CDR2 SQIVND (reference sequence). V was shortened by 8 bases and J by 0 bases, with 8 bases between the two germline ends. The CDR3 runs to 14 residues.

The chain recombines TRBV5-6 with TRBJ1-1; D not resolved. This CDR3 is 14 amino acids long. Trimming removed 2 bases from V and 0 bases from J, with 8 bases in between. Germline CDR1 SGHDT, CDR2 YYEEEE. The CDR3 DNA follows: TGTGCCAGCAGCTTTGATGTACTGAACACTGAAGCTTTCTTT. The encoded protein is CASSFDVLNTEAFF.

This clone was found once. CDR3 in amino acids: CASSTIAGSSYNEQFF. CDR3 sequence (DNA): TGCGCCAGCAGCACGATAGCGGGGAGCTCCTACAATGAGCAGTTCTTC. V usage is TRBV5-1 and J usage is TRBJ2-1, with 8 bases identical to TRBD2. V gave up 4 bases and J gave up 0 bases; unmatched junction bases: 6. Looked up from germline, CDR1 is SGHRS and CDR2 is YFSETQ. The CDR3 sequence is 16 residues long.

The gene calls are TRBV7-4 and TRBJ1-2; D is possibly TRBD1 (5 bases). The CDR3 extends over 15 amino acids. Looked up from germline, CDR1 is SGHVT and CDR2 is SQSDAQ. Trimming pared 5 bases from V and 5 bases from J, leaving 18 bases between. DNA of the CDR3: TGTGCCAGCAGCCCCGGCCAGGGATTGTGGTATGGCTACACCTTC. Translating gives CASSPGQGLWYGYTF.